This TCR beta chain was recorded in a study of shared clonotypes between healthy human individuals. The assay was immunoSEQ multiplex PCR, and TCRdb's table has in-frame clones only and misses some. This table has fewer than 850,000 clones, less than 80% appearing once. V lost 4 bases and J lost 3; bases outside the gene matches: 7. The CDR3 runs 15 residues. Germline V CDR1 and CDR2: SGHAT, FQNNGV. This sequence joins TRBV11-2 and TRBJ2-7, with 9 bases aligning to TRBD2. The TCR was taken from a woman aged 25 to 39 in good health. Sequenced input: memory CD4+ T cells sorted from blood. As to subset: CD45RA-negative fraction. CDR3 nucleotide sequence: TGTGCCAGCAGCTCCCTCGCGGGGGGGGACTACGAGCAGTACTTC. Protein product: CASSSLAGGDYEQYF.